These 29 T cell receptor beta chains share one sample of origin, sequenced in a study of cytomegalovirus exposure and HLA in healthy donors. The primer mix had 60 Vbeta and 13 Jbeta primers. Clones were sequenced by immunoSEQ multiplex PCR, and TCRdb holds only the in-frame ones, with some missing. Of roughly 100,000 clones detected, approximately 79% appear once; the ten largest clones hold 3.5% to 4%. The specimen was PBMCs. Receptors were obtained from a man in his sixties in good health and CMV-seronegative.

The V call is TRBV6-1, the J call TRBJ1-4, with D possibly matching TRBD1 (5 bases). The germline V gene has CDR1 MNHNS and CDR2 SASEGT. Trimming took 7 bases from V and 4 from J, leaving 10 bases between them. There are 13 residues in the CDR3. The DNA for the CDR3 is TGTGCCAGCACCAGACAGAATAATGAAAAACTGTTTTTT. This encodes CASTRQNNEKLFF.

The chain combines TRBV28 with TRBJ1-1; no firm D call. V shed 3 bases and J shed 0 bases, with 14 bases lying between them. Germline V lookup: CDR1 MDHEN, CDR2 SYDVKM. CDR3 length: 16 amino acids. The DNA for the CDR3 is TGTGCCAGCAGTTTGGAGGGAAGCGCCATGAACACTGAAGCTTTCTTT. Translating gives CASSLEGSAMNTEAFF.

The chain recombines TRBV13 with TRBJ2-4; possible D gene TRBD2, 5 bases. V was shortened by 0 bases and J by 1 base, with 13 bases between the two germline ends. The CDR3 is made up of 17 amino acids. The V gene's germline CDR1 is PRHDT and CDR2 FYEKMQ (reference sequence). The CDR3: CASSLGPSRRAKNIQYF. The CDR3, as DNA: TGTGCCAGCAGCTTAGGCCCTAGCAGAAGGGCCAAAAACATTCAGTACTTC.

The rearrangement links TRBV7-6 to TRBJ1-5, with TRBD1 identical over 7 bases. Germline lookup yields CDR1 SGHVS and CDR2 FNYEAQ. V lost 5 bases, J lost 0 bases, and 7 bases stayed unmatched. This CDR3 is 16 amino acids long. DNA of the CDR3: TGTGCCAGCAGCCCCGCAGGGGGGAATAGCAATCAGCCCCAGCATTTT. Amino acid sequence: CASSPAGGNSNQPQHF.

CDR3 loop: CASSIQSAGGRNEQFF. For the CDR3, the DNA is TGTGCCAGTAGTATTCAGTCAGCGGGGGGACGCAATGAGCAGTTCTTC. The V call is TRBV19, the J call TRBJ2-1; 9 nucleotides agree with TRBD2. Trimming cost V 3 bases and J 6 bases; bases outside gene matches: 9. The CDR3 has 16 residues. Germline lookup yields CDR1 LNHDA and CDR2 SQIVND (reference sequence).

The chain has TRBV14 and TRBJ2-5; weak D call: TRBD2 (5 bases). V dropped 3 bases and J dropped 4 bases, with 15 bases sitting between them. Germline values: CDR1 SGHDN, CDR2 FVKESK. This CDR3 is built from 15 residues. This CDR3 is CASSQFQGLGETQYF. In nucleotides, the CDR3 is TGTGCCAGCAGCCAGTTCCAAGGACTTGGAGAGACCCAGTACTTC.

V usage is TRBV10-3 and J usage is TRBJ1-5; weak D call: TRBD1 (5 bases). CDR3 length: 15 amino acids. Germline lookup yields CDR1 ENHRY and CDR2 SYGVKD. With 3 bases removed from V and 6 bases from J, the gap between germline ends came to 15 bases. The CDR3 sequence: CAISDRRVQAQPQHF. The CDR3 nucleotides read TGTGCCATCAGTGATCGCAGGGTCCAGGCTCAGCCCCAGCATTTT.

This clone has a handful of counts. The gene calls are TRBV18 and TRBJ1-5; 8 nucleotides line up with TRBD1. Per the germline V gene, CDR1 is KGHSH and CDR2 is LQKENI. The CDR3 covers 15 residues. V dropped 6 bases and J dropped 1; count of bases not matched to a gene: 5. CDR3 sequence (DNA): TGTGCCAGCTCCTCGGACAGGGTGAGCAATCAGCCCCAGCATTTT. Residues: CASSSDRVSNQPQHF. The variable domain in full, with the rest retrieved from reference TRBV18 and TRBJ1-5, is NAGVMQNPRHLVRRRGQEARLRCSPMKGHSHVYWYRQLPEEGLKFMVYLQKENIIDESGMPKERFSAEFPKEGPSILRIQQVVRGDSAAYFCASSSDRVSNQPQHFGDGTRLSIL.

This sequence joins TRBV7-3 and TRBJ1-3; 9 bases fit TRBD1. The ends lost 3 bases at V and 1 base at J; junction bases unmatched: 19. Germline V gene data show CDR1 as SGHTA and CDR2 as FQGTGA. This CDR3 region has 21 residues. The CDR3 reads CASSFWDRELHFFFSGNTIYF. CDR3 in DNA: TGTGCCAGCAGCTTCTGGGACAGGGAGCTCCATTTCTTCTTTTCTGGAAACACCATATATTTT.

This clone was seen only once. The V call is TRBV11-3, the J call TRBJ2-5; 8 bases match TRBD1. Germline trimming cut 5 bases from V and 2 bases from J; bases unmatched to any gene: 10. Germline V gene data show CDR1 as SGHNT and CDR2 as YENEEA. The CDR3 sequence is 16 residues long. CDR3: CASSHKTGTGQETQYF. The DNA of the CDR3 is TGTGCCAGCAGCCACAAAACCGGGACAGGTCAAGAGACCCAGTACTTC.

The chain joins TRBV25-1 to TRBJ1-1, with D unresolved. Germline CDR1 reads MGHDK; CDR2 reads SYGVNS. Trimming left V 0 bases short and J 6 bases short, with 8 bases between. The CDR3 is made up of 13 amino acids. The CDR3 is CASSEYQESEAFF. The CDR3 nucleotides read TGTGCCAGCAGTGAATATCAAGAGTCTGAAGCTTTCTTT.

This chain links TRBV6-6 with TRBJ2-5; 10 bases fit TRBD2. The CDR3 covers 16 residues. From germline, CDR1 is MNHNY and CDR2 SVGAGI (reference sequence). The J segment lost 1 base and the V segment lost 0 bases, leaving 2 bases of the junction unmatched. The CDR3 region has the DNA TGTGCCAGCAGTTACTCGGCTAGCGGGGGCCAAGAGACCCAGTACTTC. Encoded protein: CASSYSASGGQETQYF.

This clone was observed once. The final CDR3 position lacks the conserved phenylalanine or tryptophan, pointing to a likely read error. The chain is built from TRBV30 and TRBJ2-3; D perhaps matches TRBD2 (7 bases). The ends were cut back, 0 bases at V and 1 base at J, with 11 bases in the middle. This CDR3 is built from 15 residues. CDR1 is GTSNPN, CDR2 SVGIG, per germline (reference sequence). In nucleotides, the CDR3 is TGTGCCTGGAGTGTGTGGGGGGGGCGCACAGATACGCAGTATCTT. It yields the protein CAWSVWGGRTDTQYL.

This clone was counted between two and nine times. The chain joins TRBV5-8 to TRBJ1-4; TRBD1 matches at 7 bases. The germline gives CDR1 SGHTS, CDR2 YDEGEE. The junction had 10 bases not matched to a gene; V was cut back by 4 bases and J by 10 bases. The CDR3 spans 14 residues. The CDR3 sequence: CASSTTGRDGKLFF. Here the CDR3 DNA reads TGTGCCAGCAGCACGACAGGGCGGGACGGAAAACTGTTTTTT.

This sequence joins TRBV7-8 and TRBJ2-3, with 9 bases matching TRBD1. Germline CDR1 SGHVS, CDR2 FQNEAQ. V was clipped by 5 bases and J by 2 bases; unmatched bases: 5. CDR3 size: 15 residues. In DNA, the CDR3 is TGTGCCAGCAGCATGACAGGGGGGATCACAGATACGCAGTATTTT. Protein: CASSMTGGITDTQYF. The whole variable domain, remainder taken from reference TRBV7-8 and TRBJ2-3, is GAGVSQSPRYKVAKRGQDVALRCDPISGHVSLFWYQQALGQGPEFLTYFQNEAQLDKSGLPSDRFFAERPEGSVSTLKIQRTQQEDSAVYLCASSMTGGITDTQYFGPGTRLTVL.

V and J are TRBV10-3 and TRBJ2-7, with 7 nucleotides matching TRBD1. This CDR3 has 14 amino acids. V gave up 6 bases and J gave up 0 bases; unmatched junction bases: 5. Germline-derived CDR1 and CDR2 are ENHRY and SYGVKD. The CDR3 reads CAIRQTGSSYEQYF. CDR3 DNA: TGTGCCATCAGACAGACAGGGAGCTCCTACGAGCAGTACTTC.

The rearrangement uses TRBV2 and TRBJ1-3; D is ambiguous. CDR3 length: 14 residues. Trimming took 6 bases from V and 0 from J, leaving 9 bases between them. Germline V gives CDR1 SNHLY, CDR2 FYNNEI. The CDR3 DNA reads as TGTGCCAGCAGCCCTCAGTACTCTGGAAACACCATATATTTT. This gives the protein CASSPQYSGNTIYF.

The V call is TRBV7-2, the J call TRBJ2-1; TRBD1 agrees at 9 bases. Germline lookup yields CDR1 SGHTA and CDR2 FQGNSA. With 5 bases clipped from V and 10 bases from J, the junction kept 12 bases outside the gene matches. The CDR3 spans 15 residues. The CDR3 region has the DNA TGTGCCAGCAGCCCCGCGGACAGGGGCGTTGGAGAGCAGTTCTTC. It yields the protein CASSPADRGVGEQFF.

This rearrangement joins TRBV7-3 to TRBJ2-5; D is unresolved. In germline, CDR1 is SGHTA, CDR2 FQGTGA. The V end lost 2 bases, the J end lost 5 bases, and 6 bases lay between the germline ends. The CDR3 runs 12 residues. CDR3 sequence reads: CASSLEVETQYF. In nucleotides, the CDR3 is TGTGCCAGCAGCTTAGAGGTTGAGACCCAGTACTTC.

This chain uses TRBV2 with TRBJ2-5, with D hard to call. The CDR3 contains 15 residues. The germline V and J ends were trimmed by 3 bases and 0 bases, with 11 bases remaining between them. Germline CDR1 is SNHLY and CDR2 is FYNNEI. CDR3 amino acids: CASSELVLDQETQYF. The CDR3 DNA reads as TGTGCCAGCAGTGAGCTAGTCCTAGACCAAGAGACCCAGTACTTC.

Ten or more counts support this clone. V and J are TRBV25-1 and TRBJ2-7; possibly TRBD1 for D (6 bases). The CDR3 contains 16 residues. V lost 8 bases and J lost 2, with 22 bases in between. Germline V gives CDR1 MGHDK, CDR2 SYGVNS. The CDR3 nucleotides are TGTGCCAGCCGAGGGTCCTCCGGGACACCCACCTACGAGCAGTACTTC. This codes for CASRGSSGTPTYEQYF.

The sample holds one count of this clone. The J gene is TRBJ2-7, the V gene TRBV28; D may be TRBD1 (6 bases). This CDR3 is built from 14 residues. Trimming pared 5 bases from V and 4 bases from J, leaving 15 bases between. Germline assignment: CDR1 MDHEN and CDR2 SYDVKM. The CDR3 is CASSQGSRVYEQYV. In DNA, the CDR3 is TGTGCCAGCAGTCAGGGGAGTCGAGTTTACGAGCAGTACGTC.

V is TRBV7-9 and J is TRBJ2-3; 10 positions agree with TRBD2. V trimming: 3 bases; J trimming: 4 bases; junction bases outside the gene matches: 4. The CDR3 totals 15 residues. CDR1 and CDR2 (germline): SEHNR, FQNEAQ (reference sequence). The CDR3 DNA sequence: TGTGCCAGCAGCTTGCTAGCGGGGGTTCCAGATACGCAGTATTTT. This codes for CASSLLAGVPDTQYF.

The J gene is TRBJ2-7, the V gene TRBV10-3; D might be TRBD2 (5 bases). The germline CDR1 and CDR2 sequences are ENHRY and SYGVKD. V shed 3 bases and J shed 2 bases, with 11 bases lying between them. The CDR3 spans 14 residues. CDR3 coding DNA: TGTGCCATCAGTGATCGCGGAGGTGCCTACGAGCAGTACGTC. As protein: CAISDRGGAYEQYV.

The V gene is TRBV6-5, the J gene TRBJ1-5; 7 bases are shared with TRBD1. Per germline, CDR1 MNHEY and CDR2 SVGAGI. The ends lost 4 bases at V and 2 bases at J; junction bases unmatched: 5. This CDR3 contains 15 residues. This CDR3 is CASSSSGTGNQPQHF. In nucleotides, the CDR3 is TGTGCCAGCAGTTCCTCCGGGACAGGCAATCAGCCCCAGCATTTT.

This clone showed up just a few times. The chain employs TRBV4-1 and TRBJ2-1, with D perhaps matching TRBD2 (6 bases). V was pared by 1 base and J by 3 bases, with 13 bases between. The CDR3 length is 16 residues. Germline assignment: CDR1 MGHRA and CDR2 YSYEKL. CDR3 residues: CASSQVGRTNYNEQFF. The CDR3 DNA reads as TGCGCCAGCAGCCAAGTGGGGCGGACTAACTACAATGAGCAGTTCTTC.

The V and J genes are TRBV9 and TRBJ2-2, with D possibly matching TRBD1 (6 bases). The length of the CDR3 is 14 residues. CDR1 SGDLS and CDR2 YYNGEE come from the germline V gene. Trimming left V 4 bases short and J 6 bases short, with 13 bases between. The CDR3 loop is CASSTQTGSGELFF. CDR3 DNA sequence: TGTGCCAGCAGCACTCAGACAGGCTCCGGGGAGCTGTTTTTT.

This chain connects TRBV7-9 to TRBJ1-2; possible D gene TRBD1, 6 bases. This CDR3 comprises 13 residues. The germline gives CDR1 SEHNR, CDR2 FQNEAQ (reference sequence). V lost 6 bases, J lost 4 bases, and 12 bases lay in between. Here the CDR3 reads CASRQDSTYGYTF. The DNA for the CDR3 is TGTGCCAGCAGGCAGGACAGCACCTATGGCTACACCTTC.

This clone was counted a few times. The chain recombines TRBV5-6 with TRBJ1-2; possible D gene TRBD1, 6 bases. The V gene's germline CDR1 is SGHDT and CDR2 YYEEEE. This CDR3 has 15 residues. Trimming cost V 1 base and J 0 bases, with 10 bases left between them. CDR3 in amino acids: CASSLFGTTNYGYTF. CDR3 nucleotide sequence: TGTGCCAGCAGCTTGTTTGGGACAACTAACTATGGCTACACCTTC.